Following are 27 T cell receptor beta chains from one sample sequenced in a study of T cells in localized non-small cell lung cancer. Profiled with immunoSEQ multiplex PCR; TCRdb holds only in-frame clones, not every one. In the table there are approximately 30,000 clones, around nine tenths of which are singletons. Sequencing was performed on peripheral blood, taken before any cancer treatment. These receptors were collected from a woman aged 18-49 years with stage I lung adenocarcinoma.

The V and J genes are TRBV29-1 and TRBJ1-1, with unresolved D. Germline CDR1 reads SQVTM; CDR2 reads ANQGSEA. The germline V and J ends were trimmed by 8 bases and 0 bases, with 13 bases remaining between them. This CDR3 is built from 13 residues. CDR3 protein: CSPWDPMNTEAFF. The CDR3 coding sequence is TGCAGCCCATGGGATCCTATGAACACTGAAGCTTTCTTT.

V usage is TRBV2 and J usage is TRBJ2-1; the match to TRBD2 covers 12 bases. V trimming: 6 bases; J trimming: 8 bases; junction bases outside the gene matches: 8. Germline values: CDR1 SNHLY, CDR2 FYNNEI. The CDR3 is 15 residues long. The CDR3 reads CASSETSGSPHEQFF. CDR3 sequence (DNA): TGTGCCAGCAGCGAGACTAGCGGGAGCCCCCATGAGCAGTTCTTC.

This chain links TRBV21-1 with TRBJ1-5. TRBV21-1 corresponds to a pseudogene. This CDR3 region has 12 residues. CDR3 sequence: CASSKYNQPQHF. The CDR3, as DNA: TGTGCCAGCAGCAAATATAATCAGCCCCAGCATTTT.

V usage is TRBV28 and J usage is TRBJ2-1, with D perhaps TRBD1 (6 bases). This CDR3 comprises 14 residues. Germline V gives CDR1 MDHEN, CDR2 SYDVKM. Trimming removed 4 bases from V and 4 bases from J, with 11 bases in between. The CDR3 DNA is TGTGCCAGCAGTTCCCGGACAGAATACAATGAGCAGTTCTTC. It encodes CASSSRTEYNEQFF.

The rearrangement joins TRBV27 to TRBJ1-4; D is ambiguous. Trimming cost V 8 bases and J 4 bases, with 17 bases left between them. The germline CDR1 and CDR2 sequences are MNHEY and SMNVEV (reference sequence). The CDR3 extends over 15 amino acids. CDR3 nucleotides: TGTGCCAGCGCGCCGAAGAGGGCAGATAATGAAAAACTGTTTTTT. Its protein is CASAPKRADNEKLFF.

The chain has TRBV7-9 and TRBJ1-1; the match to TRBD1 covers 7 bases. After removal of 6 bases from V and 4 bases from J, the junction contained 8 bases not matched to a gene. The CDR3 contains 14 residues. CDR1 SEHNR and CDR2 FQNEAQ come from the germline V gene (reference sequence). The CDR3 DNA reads TGTGCCAGCAGGGGACCAGGGGGAAGCACTGAAGCTTTCTTT. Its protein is CASRGPGGSTEAFF.

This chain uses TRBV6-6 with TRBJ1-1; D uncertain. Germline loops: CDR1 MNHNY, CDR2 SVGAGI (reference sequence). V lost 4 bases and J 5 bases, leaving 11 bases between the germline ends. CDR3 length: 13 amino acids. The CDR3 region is CASSLGMGTEAFF. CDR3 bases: TGTGCCAGCAGTTTGGGTATGGGAACTGAAGCTTTCTTT.

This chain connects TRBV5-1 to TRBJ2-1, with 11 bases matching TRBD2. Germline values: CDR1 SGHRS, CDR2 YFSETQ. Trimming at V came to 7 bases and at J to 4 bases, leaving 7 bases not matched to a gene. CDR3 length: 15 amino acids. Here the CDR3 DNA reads TGCGCCAGCCGTCTGACTAGCGGGGAGTACAATGAGCAGTTCTTC. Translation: CASRLTSGEYNEQFF.

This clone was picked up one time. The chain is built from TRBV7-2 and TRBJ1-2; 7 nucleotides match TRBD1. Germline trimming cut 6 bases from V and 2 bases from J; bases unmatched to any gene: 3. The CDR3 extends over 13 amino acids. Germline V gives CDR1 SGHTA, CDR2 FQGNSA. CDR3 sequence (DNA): TGTGCCAGCAGTTCGGGACAGAACTATGGCTACACCTTC. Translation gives CASSSGQNYGYTF.

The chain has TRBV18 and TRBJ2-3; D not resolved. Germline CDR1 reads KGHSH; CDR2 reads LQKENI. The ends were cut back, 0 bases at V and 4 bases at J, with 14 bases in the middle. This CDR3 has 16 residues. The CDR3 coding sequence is TGTGCCAGCTCACCACCGGGTGTGGCACAAGCAGATACGCAGTATTTT. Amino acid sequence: CASSPPGVAQADTQYF.

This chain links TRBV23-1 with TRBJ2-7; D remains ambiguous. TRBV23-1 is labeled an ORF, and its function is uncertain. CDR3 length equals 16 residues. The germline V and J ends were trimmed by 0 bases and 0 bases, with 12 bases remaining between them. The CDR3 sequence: CASSQSKGLSSYEQYF. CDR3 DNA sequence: TGCGCCAGCAGTCAATCAAAGGGCCTGAGCTCCTACGAGCAGTACTTC.

CDR3 in amino acids: CATSRDRDRRETQYF. In nucleotides, the CDR3 is TGTGCCACCAGCAGAGATAGGGACAGGCGGGAGACCCAGTACTTC. This rearrangement joins TRBV15 to TRBJ2-5, with 8 bases lining up with TRBD1. CDR3 length equals 15 residues. The junction had 5 bases not matched to a gene; V was cut back by 0 bases and J by 5 bases. From germline, CDR1 is LNHNV and CDR2 YYDKDF (reference sequence).

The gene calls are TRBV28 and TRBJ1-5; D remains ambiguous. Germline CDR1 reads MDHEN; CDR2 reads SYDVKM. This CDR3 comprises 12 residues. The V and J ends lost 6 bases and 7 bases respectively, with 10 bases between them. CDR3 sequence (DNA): TGTGCCAGCAGCCTGGCAACGCAGCCCCAGCATTTT. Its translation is CASSLATQPQHF.

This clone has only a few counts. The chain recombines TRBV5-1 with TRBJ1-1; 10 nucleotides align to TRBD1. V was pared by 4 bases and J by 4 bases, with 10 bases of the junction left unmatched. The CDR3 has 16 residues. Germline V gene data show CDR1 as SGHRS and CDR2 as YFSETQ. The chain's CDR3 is CASSVGTGDVSTEAFF. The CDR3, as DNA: TGCGCCAGCAGCGTGGGGACAGGGGACGTCAGCACTGAAGCTTTCTTT.

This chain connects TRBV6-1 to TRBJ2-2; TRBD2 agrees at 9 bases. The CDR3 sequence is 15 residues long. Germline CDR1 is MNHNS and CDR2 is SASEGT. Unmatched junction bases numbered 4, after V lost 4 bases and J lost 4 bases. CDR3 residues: CASSASAGGTGELFF. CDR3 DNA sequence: TGTGCCAGCAGTGCGTCAGCGGGAGGCACCGGGGAGCTGTTTTTT.

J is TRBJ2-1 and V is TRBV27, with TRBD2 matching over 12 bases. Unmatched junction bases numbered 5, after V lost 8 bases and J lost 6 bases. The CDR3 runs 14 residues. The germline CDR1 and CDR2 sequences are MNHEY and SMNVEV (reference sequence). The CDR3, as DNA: TGTGCCAGCCGACTAGCGGGAGAGGGCAATGAGCAGTTCTTC. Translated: CASRLAGEGNEQFF.

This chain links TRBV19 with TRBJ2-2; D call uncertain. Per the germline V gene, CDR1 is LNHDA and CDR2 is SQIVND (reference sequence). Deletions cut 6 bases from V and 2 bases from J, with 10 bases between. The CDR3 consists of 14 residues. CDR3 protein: CASSRQANTGELFF. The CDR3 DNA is TGTGCCAGTAGCCGGCAGGCCAACACCGGGGAGCTGTTTTTT.

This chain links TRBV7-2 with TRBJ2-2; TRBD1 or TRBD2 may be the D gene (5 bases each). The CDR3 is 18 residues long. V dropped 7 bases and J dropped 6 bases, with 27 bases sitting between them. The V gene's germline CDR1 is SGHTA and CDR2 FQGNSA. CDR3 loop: CASTIGRERQSLPGELFF. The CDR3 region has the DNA TGTGCCAGCACCATCGGCAGGGAGCGACAATCCCTTCCCGGGGAGCTGTTTTTT.

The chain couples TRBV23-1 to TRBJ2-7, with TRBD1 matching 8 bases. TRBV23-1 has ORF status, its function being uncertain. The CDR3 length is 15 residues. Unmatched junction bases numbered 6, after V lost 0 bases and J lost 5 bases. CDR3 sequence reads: CASSQSRRQGNEQYF. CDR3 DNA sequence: TGCGCCAGCAGTCAATCGCGGAGACAGGGGAACGAGCAGTACTTC.

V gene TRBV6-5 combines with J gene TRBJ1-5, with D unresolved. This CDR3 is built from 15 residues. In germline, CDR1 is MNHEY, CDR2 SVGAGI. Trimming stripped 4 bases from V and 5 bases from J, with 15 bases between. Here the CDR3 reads CASSSIRGFDQPQHF. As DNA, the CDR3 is TGTGCCAGCAGTTCGATACGGGGATTTGATCAGCCCCAGCATTTT.

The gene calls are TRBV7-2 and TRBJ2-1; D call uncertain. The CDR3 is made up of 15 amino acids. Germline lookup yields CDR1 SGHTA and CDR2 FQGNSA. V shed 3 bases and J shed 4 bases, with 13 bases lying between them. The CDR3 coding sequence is TGTGCCAGCAGCTTCGGGCGGAATCCTTACAATGAGCAGTTCTTC. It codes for CASSFGRNPYNEQFF. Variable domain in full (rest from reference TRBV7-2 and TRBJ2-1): GAGVSQSPSNKVTEKGKDVELRCDPISGHTALYWYRQSLGQGLEFLIYFQGNSAPDKSGLPSDRFSAERTGGSVSTLTIQRTQQEDSAVYLCASSFGRNPYNEQFFGPGTRLTVL.

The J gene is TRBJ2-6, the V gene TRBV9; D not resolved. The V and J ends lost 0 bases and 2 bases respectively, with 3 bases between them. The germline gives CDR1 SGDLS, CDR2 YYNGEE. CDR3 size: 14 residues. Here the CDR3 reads CASSVEAGANVLTF. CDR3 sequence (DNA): TGTGCCAGCAGCGTAGAAGCTGGGGCCAACGTCCTGACTTTC.

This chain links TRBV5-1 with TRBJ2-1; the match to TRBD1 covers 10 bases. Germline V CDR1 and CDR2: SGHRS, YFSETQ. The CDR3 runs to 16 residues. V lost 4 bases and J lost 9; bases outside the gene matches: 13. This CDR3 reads CASSAQGQGSYSEQFF. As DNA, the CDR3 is TGCGCCAGCAGCGCGCAGGGACAGGGGTCATATAGTGAGCAGTTCTTC. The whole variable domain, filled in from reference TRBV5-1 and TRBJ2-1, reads KAGVTQTPRYLIKTRGQQVTLSCSPISGHRSVSWYQQTPGQGLQFLFEYFSETQRNKGNFPGRFSGRQFSNSRSEMNVSTLELGDSALYLCASSAQGQGSYSEQFFGPGTRLTVL.

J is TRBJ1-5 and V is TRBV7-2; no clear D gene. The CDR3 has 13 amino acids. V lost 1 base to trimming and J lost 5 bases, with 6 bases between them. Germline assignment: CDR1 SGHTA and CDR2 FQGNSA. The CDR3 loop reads CASSLGADQPQHF. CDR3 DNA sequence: TGTGCCAGCAGCTTAGGGGCCGATCAGCCCCAGCATTTT.

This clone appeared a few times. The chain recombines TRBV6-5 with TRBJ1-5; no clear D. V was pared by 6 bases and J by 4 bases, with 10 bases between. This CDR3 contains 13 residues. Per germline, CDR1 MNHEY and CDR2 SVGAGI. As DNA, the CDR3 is TGTGCCAGCAGCCATTGGGATAATCAGCCCCAGCATTTT. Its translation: CASSHWDNQPQHF.

The CDR3 loop is CASSLVQSTDTQYF. CDR3 in DNA: TGTGCCAGCAGCTTAGTGCAGAGCACAGATACGCAGTATTTT. The chain uses TRBV11-2 and TRBJ2-3, with D uncertain. V was trimmed by 1 base and J by 0 bases, leaving 5 bases between them. The length of the CDR3 is 14 residues. CDR1 and CDR2 from the germline V gene are SGHAT and FQNNGV.

The CDR3 sequence is CASSEGRYSGNTIYF. For the CDR3, the DNA is TGTGCCAGCAGTGAAGGACGGTACTCTGGAAACACCATATATTTT. This chain links TRBV6-1 with TRBJ1-3; D is undetermined. The CDR3 totals 15 residues. Trimming left V 1 base short and J 0 bases short, with 7 bases between. Germline loops: CDR1 MNHNS, CDR2 SASEGT.